This TCR beta chain originates from a study of Graves' ophthalmopathy and Graves' hyperthyroidism. Many counts were recorded for this clonotype. Its antigen is unknown. Regarding the study as a whole: The model achieved roughly 69% sensitivity and 72.22% specificity for ophthalmopathy progression. A model built from 13 signatures distinguished ophthalmopathy from stable hyperthyroidism with approximately 89% sensitivity and 81.08% specificity.

RNA transcripts provided the template for amplifying TCR beta CDR3 regions. Amplification began with first-round RT-PCR using HTBI primers, then second-round multiplex PCR was performed. TCRdb analysed the multiplex PCR reads with MiXCR anew, one entry per CDR3 protein. The data hold around 590,000 distinct CDR3 sequences, with about 40% observed a single time. This CDR3 contains 12 residues. Germline V CDR1 and CDR2: SQVTM, ANQGSEA. With 3 bases removed from V and 3 bases from J, the gap between germline ends came to 8 bases. The sequence came from an adult man with Graves' hyperthyroidism. Sequencing was done on a sample of peripheral blood or thyroid tissue (not recorded which). The chain couples TRBV29-1 to TRBJ1-2, with D hard to call. The CDR3 region is CSVDSIDYGYTF. For the CDR3, the DNA is TGCAGCGTTGATAGTATCGACTATGGCTACACCTTC.